This record looks at one T cell receptor (beta chain) sequence and its context. In the naive CD8 group, cells lacked CD45RO and were positively selected for CCR7, so terminally differentiated effector memory CD45RA+ cells were left out. This sample stems from a study of shared clonotypes between healthy human individuals. On the study more broadly: For every donor, three CD4 naive, three CD4 memory, two CD8 naive and one CD8 memory plates were used.

The V and J ends lost 4 bases and 1 base, in that order; junction bases with no gene match: 6. This CDR3 contains 16 residues. The germline CDR1 and CDR2 sequences are SGHDT and YYEEEE. Sequencing used immunoSEQ multiplex PCR; TCRdb keeps in-frame clones, though not all of them. Of millions of clones listed, approximately 95% are singletons. Sequencing was performed on naive CD8+ T cells sorted from blood. This TCR came from a man aged 18 to 35 in good health. The chain is built from TRBV5-6 and TRBJ2-1, with 9 bases aligning to TRBD2. The CDR3 DNA reads TGTGCCAGCAGCCTTAGCGGGAGAGTATCCTACAATGAGCAGTTCTTC. It is translated as CASSLSGRVSYNEQFF.